Below are 3 T cell receptor beta chains sequenced from a single sample in a study of T cells after yellow fever vaccination. MiXCR, run by TCRdb on the 5' RACE reads, gives a single entry per CDR3 protein. In the table there are about 150,000 distinct CDR3 sequences, just over 6.5% of which are singletons. Sequenced here: CD4+ T cells sorted from PBMCs, sampled 10 days after the yellow fever booster vaccination. Receptors originate from a man aged 25 to 45 who received the YFV17D yellow fever vaccine.

The chain is built from TRBV18 and TRBJ1-2; D is ambiguous. V lost 0 bases, J lost 8 bases, and 16 bases lay in between. Germline V gene data show CDR1 as KGHSH and CDR2 as LQKENI. CDR3 length equals 15 residues. CDR3 protein: CASSPPGGKADGYTF. CDR3 DNA: TGTGCCAGCTCACCACCCGGAGGAAAGGCTGACGGCTACACCTTC.

This clonotype was seen many times. The chain is built from TRBV19 and TRBJ2-1, with a possible D match to TRBD2 (7 bases). Looked up from germline, CDR1 is LNHDA and CDR2 is SQIVND (reference sequence). The CDR3 covers 15 residues. V lost 4 bases to trimming and J lost 8 bases, with 18 bases between them. The CDR3 nucleotides read TGTGCCAGTAGTACCCTCCGGGGGGCCGGGTATGAGCAGTTCTTC. It is translated as CASSTLRGAGYEQFF.

A few counts support this clonotype. The chain uses TRBV20-1 and TRBJ1-1; 9 bases match TRBD1. Germline V CDR1 and CDR2: DFQATT, SNEGSKA (reference sequence). This CDR3 contains 17 residues. The V segment lost 6 bases and the J segment 0 bases; nucleotides outside the gene matches: 14. The CDR3 spells CSAVRYGTGMMNTEAFF. DNA of the CDR3: TGCAGTGCCGTAAGGTACGGGACAGGGATGATGAACACTGAAGCTTTCTTT.